This T cell receptor beta chain was identified in a study of shared clonotypes between healthy human individuals (dated by TCRdb to 2019 to 2021). Some background on the complete study: Two women and three men aged 18 to 49 years were included in the cohort. For each donor, three plates each were used for CD4 naive and CD4 memory, two plates were used for CD8 naive, and one plate was used for CD8 memory. Blood TCR repertoires of a handful of healthy adults were deeply sequenced to estimate repertoire size and the extent of clonotype sharing between individuals. Different laboratories and diverse techniques were used to prepare libraries and sequence TCR repertoires, to increase sequencing depth and limit assay-specific biases. Between about 0.94 and 10 billion PBMCs per donor were obtained by leukapheresis. The study at large found these results: Rarefaction of sorted-subset datasets indicated incomplete sequencing despite the large sequencing depth. Sharing across several donors was observed for roughly 5% of naive CD4, about 4% of naive CD8, 2.3% of memory CD4, and roughly 0.4% of memory CD8 clonotypes. Estimated clonotype richness was generally larger for naive than for memory subsets. Pairwise subsampling led to the expectation that sequencing depth would affect the degree of clonotype sharing among donors. Because the study included a small number of donors, the genetic and exposure-history diversity represented was limited. Only blood was sampled, and tissue TCR repertoires likely differ from those in blood. Higher generation probabilities were observed for clonotypes shared by all four sorted-subset donors than for non-shared clonotypes.

Healthy HIV-negative adults with no recently reported acute infections or vaccinations were included as donors. Only Caucasian adults living in Nashville, Tennessee, USA were represented among the donors. CD8 memory samples consisted of magnetically selected CD45RO+ cells combined with CCR7-negative CD45RA+ effector memory (TemRA) cells. After blood collection by leukapheresis, PBMCs were isolated using Ficoll-Histopaque density gradient centrifugation and then cryopreserved in the vapor phase of liquid nitrogen. Purity and quantity of every magnetically sorted T cell population were checked by analytical flow cytometry. Each sorted fraction had its genomic DNA isolated and then quantified by UV absorbance on a Nanodrop 2000c. Using the deep immunoSEQ assay, multiplex PCR amplified TCR CDR3 regions from genomic DNA. Extracted genomic DNA from each cell subset was distributed evenly across all wells of several immunoSEQ 96-well plates, and each plate was treated as a replicate. Each replicate PCR for sorted subsets received about 0.2 ug genomic DNA, equal to tens of thousands of T cell genomes. Purified libraries were quantified with a Qubit 3.0 fluorometer, sized on a Bioanalyzer 2100, and re-quantified with the KAPA Library Quantification kit. Every immunoSEQ 96-well plate was sequenced on a dedicated single-read 150-cycle Illumina NextSeq 550 flow cell. The original methods were these. Because the immunoSEQ output included only junctional sequences and no quality scores, the filtering could not be the same as the filtering used for full-length reads. To assign V/J genes and CDR3, sequences were annotated using PyIR, a Python wrapper for IgBLAST v1.9, with IMGT germline references. Reads were removed for weak V/J assignments (E-value above 1e-6), missing CDR3, stop codons, out-of-frame junctions, or ambiguous translated residues. A V3J clonotype was defined by an identical inferred V gene, J gene, and CDR3 amino acid sequence. Percentage overlap between repertoires was computed as shared unique clonotypes divided by the size of the smaller repertoire. Three approaches were used to assess repertoire richness: RTK rarefaction, the Chao1 estimator, and Recon v2.1 estimates of unobserved clonotypes. Generation probabilities for all TCRbeta clonotypes obtained by the gDNA method from a handful of donors were computed using OLGA. Here the immuneACCESS table is served through TCRdb, limited to in-frame sequences with V and J called. Missing clones are a known gap in these copies; in checked studies unresolved V genes cover under half, and the rest lacks a known reason. V and J calls and clone size are copied from that table; D and trimming were computed from the DNA. In this sample the table shows 550,000 to 800,000 clones, 80% to 95% of which occur a single time. 30% to 40% of the sample comes from the top ten.

Comment on this clone: It lacks a known antigen. No per-base quality is available; no much larger clone lies one base away.

V lost 4 bases and J lost 7 bases; the stretch between them is 13 bases long. The CDR3 runs 12 amino acids, cysteine and phenylalanine included. CDR3 DNA is the only sequence kept; it has 36 bases, read in frame from the first base. Looking up the germline V gene (reference sequence) yields CDR1 GTSNPN and CDR2 SVGIG. The sample consisted of memory CD8+ T cells from PBMCs. What the cell subset or site label conveys for this sample: CD45RO+ cells pooled with CCR7-negative TemRA cells. The origin of this receptor is a man between 18 and 29 years old in good health. Some clones in this sample may be carry-over from other donors' samples. The chain couples TRBV30 to TRBJ1-2, and TRBD1 may be the D gene, going by 5 matching bases. The CDR3 has the sequence CAWITWGSGYTF. The bases read TGTGCCTGGATCACATGGGGGTCTGGCTACACCTTC.